This TCR beta chain was sequenced during a study of spatial heterogeneity in lung cancer (dated by TCRdb to between 2019 and 2020). General notes on the study: More beta-chain than alpha-chain transcripts were consistently detected, likely reflecting higher beta-chain transcript abundance. A strong correlation was found between TCR transcript counts in tumor regions and a T cell transcriptional module score from matched bulk RNA-seq. In the raw uncorrected reads, each unique combination of TCR and UMI appeared on average more than ten times. The study quantitatively compared TCR alpha and beta repertoires across multiple tumor regions, matched nontumor lung and blood in non-small cell lung cancer. TCR repertoire features were related to nonsynonymous mutation counts determined by whole-exome sequencing of tumor tissue. At surgery, both alpha and beta chains were TCR-sequenced in about 200 tumor regions, about 64 matched nontumor lung samples and 56 PBMC samples. General study outcomes and caveats: Additional single-cell paired TCR alpha and beta sequencing was considered necessary to confirm, at a functional level, the hypothesis that regional TCRs recognize regional mutations. Estimated TCR-seq coverage of tumor T cells was only roughly 7.3% for alpha chains and around 13% for beta chains. The count of ubiquitous expanded TCRs correlated with the count of ubiquitous nonsynonymous mutations, and the count of regional expanded TCRs correlated with the count of regional nonsynonymous mutations. A correlation was observed between the number of expanded intratumoral alpha and beta TCRs and the tumor nonsynonymous mutation count.

The sample's time point, from its label and the paper: sample taken at primary tumor resection. The donors were about 65 patients from the lung TRACERx cohort who had early-stage, untreated non-small cell lung cancer. Whole RNA extracted from tumor and nontumor lung tissue, or from cryopreserved PBMC samples, was used for TCR sequencing without cell sorting. Only patients for whom sufficient RNA was available from at least two tumor regions were selected for TCR sequencing. Before selection, tumor and adjacent nontumor lung specimens were reviewed by a lung pathologist. This clonotype was seen many times. Its recognized antigen is unknown. Base quality data are lacking; no much larger clone is found one base away. For CDR1 and CDR2, the germline V gene lists KGHDR and SFDVKD. The CDR3 spans 13 residues, from the cysteine through the phenylalanine. Only the CDR3 part of the read is kept: 39 bases, read in frame from the first base. Trimmed from V: 1 base; trimmed from J: 10 bases; junction bases lacking a gene match: 3.

Libraries were made using 5' RACE. The listed sequencing device is NextSeq 500. To allow correction of PCR and sequencing errors, the TCR library protocol tagged every TCR cDNA molecule with a unique molecular identifier. On the study's bioinformatics: TCR identification, UMI-based error correction and CDR3 extraction were all carried out with Decombinator tools. TCRs above a frequency of 2 per 1,000, corresponding to the top 1% of the tumor frequency distribution, were defined as expanded. Expanded tumor TCRs statistically deemed absent (corrected P<0.05) from at least one tumor region were classed as regional, and all other expanded tumor TCRs were classed as ubiquitous. Each repertoire was subsampled 100 times to 5,000 TCRs, after which Renyi diversity was computed with the R vegan package. CDR3 similarity networks were built from amino acid triplet string-kernel similarity, with CDR3s being connected when pairwise similarity was above 0.82. TCRdb redid the processing of the public reads, applying fastp at Q25 and MiXCR, and retained in-frame beta chains. Entries are consolidated by CDR3 protein sequence, retaining the most common genes and DNA. The V and J calls reflect TCRdb's pipeline rather than the authors' work. In all, the sample holds about 24,000 distinct CDR3 sequences, and 8.8% of those were seen once. The top ten clones comprise more than 6% of the sample.

The chain couples TRBV24-1 to TRBJ2-1; 7 central bases correspond to TRBD1. The source is a male donor with early-stage non-small cell lung cancer. The sequencing used lung tumor tissue, collected at surgery. The DNA is TGTGCCACCAGTGATTTTCTGGGACAGGAGCAGTTCTTC. Protein translation: CATSDFLGQEQFF.